These 3 T cell receptor beta chains were all obtained from the same sample, sequenced in a study of blood T cell repertoires in COVID-19. Produced via immunoSEQ multiplex PCR; TCRdb's table is partial and in-frame only. In the table there are about 240,000 clones, approximately 82% of which are singletons. Sequencing was carried out using peripheral blood. Receptors originate from a man aged 25 to 45 who had recovered from COVID-19.

The gene calls are TRBV28 and TRBJ2-1, with 10 bases lining up with TRBD2. The CDR3 runs 16 residues. Germline CDR1 is MDHEN and CDR2 is SYDVKM. The junction had 6 bases not matched to a gene; V was cut back by 4 bases and J by 3 bases. CDR3 DNA: TGTGCCAGCAGTTCCTCTACTAGCGGGGACTACAATGAGCAGTTCTTC. This sequence encodes CASSSSTSGDYNEQFF.

This sequence joins TRBV29-1 and TRBJ1-2; D is ambiguous. CDR3 length: 12 residues. In germline, CDR1 is SQVTM, CDR2 ANQGSEA. Trimming removed 5 bases from V and 4 bases from J, with 11 bases in between. CDR3 sequence: CSVISSVYGYTF. As DNA, the CDR3 is TGCAGCGTTATATCGAGTGTCTATGGCTACACCTTC.

This clone turned up a few times. The sample carries other DNA sequences with the same CDR3. The chain links TRBV27 to TRBJ1-1, with D possibly being TRBD1 (5 bases). The V gene's germline CDR1 is MNHEY and CDR2 SMNVEV (reference sequence). The length of the CDR3 is 13 residues. The V end was cut by 6 bases, the J end by 1 base, with 9 bases between. In DNA form, the CDR3 reads TGTGCCAGCAGCCTGACAGAGAACACTGAAGCTTTCTTT. This codes for CASSLTENTEAFF.